The TCR beta chain described here comes from a study of ipilimumab plus nivolumab after autologous stem cell transplantation. CDR3 length: 17 amino acids. CDR1 and CDR2 (germline): MGHRA, YSYEKL. Trimming removed 1 base from V and 4 bases from J, with 16 bases in between. TCRdb's table, derived via immunoSEQ multiplex PCR, lists solely in-frame clones and lacks some. The sample lists more than 15,000 clones, roughly 84% seen once, with approximately 40% in the top ten. This chain links TRBV4-1 with TRBJ2-2, with a possible D match to TRBD1 (5 bases). Sequenced material: PBMCs, taken in a trial of ipilimumab plus nivolumab as post-transplant consolidation. The source is a male donor with diffuse large B-cell lymphoma. The CDR3 reads CASSQGLSGWGTGELFF. CDR3 coding DNA: TGCGCCAGCAGCCAAGGCTTATCAGGGTGGGGCACCGGGGAGCTGTTTTTT.